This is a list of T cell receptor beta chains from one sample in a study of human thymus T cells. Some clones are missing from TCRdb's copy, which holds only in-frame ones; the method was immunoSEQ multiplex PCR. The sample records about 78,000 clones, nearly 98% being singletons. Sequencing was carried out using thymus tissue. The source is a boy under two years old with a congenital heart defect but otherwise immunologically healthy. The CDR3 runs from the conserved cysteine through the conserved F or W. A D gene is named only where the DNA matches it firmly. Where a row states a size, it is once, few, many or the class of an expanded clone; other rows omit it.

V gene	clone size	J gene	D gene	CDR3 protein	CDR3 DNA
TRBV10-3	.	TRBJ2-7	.	CAIGRDSYEQYF	TGTGCCATTGGACGGGATTCCTACGAGCAGTACTTC
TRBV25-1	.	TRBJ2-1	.	CASSEWGRFSYNEQFF	TGTGCCAGCAGTGAATGGGGGCGTTTCTCCTACAATGAGCAGTTCTTC
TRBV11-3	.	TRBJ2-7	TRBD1	CASSPGQGAQEQYF	TGTGCCAGCAGCCCGGGACAGGGGGCGCAAGAGCAGTACTTC
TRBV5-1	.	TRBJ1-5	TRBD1	CASRPGQGAEQPQHF	TGCGCCAGTAGACCGGGACAGGGGGCTGAGCAGCCCCAGCATTTT
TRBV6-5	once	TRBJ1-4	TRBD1	CASSYSIRTGNEKLFF	TGTGCCAGCAGTTACTCGATACGGACAGGGAACGAAAAACTGTTTTTT
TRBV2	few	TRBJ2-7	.	CASSRERTYEQYF	TGTGCCAGCAGTCGAGAGCGGACCTACGAGCAGTACTTC
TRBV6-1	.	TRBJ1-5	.	CASSEGRLRSNQPQHF	TGTGCCAGCAGTGAGGGCAGGTTGAGGAGCAATCAGCCCCAGCATTTT
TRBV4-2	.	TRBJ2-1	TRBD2	CASSQGHTGTSAYNEQFF	TGTGCCAGCAGCCAAGGCCACACCGGGACTAGCGCCTACAATGAGCAGTTCTTC
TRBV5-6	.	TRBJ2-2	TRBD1	CASSLNPGQGTGELFF	TGTGCCAGCAGCCTAAATCCGGGACAGGGAACCGGGGAGCTGTTTTTT
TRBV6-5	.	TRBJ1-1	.	CASSYLAENTEAFF	TGTGCCAGCAGCTACCTGGCCGAGAACACTGAAGCTTTCTTT
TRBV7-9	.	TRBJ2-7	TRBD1	CASSDDRGRVYEQYF	TGTGCCAGCAGCGACGACAGGGGGCGCGTCTACGAGCAGTACTTC
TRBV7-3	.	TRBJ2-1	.	CASSLTRINEQFF	TGTGCCAGCAGCTTAACGCGAATAAATGAGCAGTTCTTC
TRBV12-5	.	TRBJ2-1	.	CASGLVSGDSSSYNEQFF	TGTGCTAGTGGTTTGGTAAGTGGGGACTCTAGCTCCTACAATGAGCAGTTCTTC
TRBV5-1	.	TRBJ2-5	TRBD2	CASSSTSTTSGGPQETQYF	TGCGCCAGCAGTTCCACATCAACAACTAGCGGGGGCCCACAAGAGACCCAGTACTTC
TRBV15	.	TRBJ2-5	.	CATSRQVAGTQETQYF	TGTGCCACCAGCCGACAAGTGGCGGGGACACAAGAGACCCAGTACTTC
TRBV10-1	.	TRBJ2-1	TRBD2	CASSEYTSGREDEQFF	TGCGCCAGCAGTGAGTACACTAGCGGGAGGGAGGATGAGCAGTTCTTC
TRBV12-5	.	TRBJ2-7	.	CASGLDRAYEQYF	TGTGCTAGTGGTTTGGACAGAGCCTACGAGCAGTACTTC
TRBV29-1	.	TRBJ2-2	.	CSIKKIGGDGELFF	TGCAGCATTAAGAAGATTGGAGGGGACGGGGAGCTGTTTTTT
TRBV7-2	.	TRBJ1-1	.	CASSFRGALGEAFF	TGTGCCAGCAGCTTCCGGGGGGCGTTAGGTGAAGCTTTCTTT
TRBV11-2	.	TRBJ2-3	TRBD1	CASSSDHRGHLTDTQYF	TGTGCCAGCAGCTCCGACCACAGGGGGCACCTCACAGATACGCAGTATTTT
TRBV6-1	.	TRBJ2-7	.	CASSETSGLCYEQYF	TGTGCCAGCAGTGAAACTTCCGGTTTGTGCTACGAGCAGTACTTC
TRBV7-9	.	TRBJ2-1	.	CASSLALEGVKVYNEQFF	TGTGCCAGCAGCTTAGCGCTGGAGGGAGTGAAGGTTTACAATGAGCAGTTCTTC
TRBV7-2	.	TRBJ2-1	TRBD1	CASSREAGGGILDEQFF	TGTGCCAGCAGTCGAGAGGCAGGGGGCGGGATTTTAGATGAGCAGTTCTTC
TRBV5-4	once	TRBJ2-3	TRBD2	CASSSSALAGLTDTQYF	TGTGCCAGCAGCTCCAGTGCACTAGCGGGACTAACAGATACGCAGTATTTT
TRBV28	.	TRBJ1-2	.	CASSPQVTDYGYTF	TGTGCCAGCAGCCCTCAAGTGACGGACTATGGCTACACCTTC
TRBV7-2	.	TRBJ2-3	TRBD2	CASSLVPSGGGWPTDTQYF	TGTGCCAGCAGCTTAGTGCCGAGCGGGGGTGGTTGGCCCACAGATACGCAGTATTTT